The clone carrying this T cell receptor beta chain came up once. Its antigen is as yet unknown. Libraries were prepared by immunoSEQ multiplex PCR; TCRdb keeps only in-frame clonotypes and omits some of them. The sample yields tens of thousands of clones, around 80% seen once. The sample originates from a study of PD-1 blockade in classical Hodgkin lymphoma. Study observations and caveats: CD4+ TCR diversity climbed significantly by C4D1, unlike CD8+ TCR diversity.

In germline, CDR1 is MNHNY, CDR2 SVGAGI (reference sequence). V was clipped by 7 bases and J by 10 bases, with 17 bases between them. The CDR3 sequence is 13 residues long. Documented time point: cycle 4 day 1 (C4D1), after 6 weeks of nivolumab. The patients all showed relapse after autologous stem cell transplantation, while their brentuximab vedotin exposure varied. This material consisted of peripheral blood mononuclear cells (PBMCs), taken before the fourth cycle of nivolumab. The sequence came from a human donor with classical Hodgkin lymphoma. V usage is TRBV6-6 and J usage is TRBJ1-5, with D perhaps TRBD1 (6 bases). For the CDR3, the DNA is TGTGCCAGCACGGATACGACCAGGGGACCCCAGCATTTT. Amino acid sequence: CASTDTTRGPQHF.